The entry below describes one T cell receptor beta chain. No antigen is known for it. This sample is part of a study of T cell responses to AZD1222 COVID-19 vaccine. Overall study results and limits: Just five to seven AZD1222 recipients tested seropositive at baseline. Reports say nearly half of spike-specific TCRs go after unmutated variant regions. White British donors predominated, females outnumbered males, and clonal diversity was possibly underestimated.

Assay: immunoSEQ multiplex PCR; the TCRdb copy retains only in-frame clones and omits some. This sample yields roughly 120,000 clones, of which about nine tenths are seen a single time; about 7.8% belongs to the top ten. CDR3 length: 15 residues. With V trimmed by 5 bases and J by 5 bases, 7 bases remained unmatched. Germline V CDR1 and CDR2: LNHDA, SQIVND (reference sequence). The V call is TRBV19, the J call TRBJ2-1; 9 bases are a match to TRBD2. Sequences were derived from peripheral blood, sampled on day 0 of AZD1222 vaccination. The clonotype was recovered from an adult in good health. The CDR3 coding sequence is TGTGCCAGTAGTTTCGGACTAGCGACTAACAATGAGCAGTTCTTC. It encodes CASSFGLATNNEQFF.